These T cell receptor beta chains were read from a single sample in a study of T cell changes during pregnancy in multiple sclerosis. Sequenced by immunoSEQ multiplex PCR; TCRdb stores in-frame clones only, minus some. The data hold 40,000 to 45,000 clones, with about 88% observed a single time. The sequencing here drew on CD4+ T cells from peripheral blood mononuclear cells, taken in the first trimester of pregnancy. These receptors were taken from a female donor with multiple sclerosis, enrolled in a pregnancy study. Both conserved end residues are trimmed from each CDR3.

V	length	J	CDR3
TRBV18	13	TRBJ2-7	ASSLTGQGDGEQY
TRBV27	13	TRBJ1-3	ASSLSSVSGNTIY
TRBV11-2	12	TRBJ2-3	ASSPGLATDTQY
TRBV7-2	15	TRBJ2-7	ASSAHYSGQIPYEQY
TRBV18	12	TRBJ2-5	ASSPTSGIETQY
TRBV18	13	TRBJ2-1	ASSPRLVLYNEQF
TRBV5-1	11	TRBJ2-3	ASSTASTDTQY
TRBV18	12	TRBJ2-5	ASSPSRGIETQY
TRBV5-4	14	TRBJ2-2	ASRIVQGRNTGELF
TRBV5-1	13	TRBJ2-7	ASSSRLAGPYEQY
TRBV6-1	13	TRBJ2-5	ASSGYGRGEETQY
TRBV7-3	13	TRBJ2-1	ASSLETSGRNEQF
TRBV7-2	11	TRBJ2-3	ADGKRGGDTQY
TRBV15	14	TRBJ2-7	ATSRDRGDLSYEQY
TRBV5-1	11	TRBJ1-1	ASSLEGKSGAF
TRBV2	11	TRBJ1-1	ASRPTGNTEAF
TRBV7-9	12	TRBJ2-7	ASSSRTSGYEQY
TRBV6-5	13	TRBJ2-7	ASSYDGRGPYEQY
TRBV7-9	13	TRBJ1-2	ASSLLQGARYGYT
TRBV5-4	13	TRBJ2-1	ASSLWERAYNEQF
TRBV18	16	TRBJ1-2	ASSQIPGQGAPNYGYT
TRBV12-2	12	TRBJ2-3	ASRLPGGRDTQY
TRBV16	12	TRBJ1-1	ASRRDRANTEAF
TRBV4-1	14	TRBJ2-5	ASSQDPTVNQETQY
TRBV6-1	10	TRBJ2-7	ASTFRGDEQY
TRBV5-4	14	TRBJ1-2	ASSVRDRGSYVGYT
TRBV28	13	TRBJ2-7	ASRTTGTVSYEQY
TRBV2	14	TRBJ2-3	ASSDRLAGAADTQY
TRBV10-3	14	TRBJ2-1	AISEPTKSSYNEQF
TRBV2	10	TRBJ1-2	ASTQTGQGYT
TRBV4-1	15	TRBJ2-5	ASSQGYSLRTQETQY
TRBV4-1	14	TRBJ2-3	ASSHVTGDSTDTQY
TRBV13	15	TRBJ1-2	ASSLGGAGGAIYGYT
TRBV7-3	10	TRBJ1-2	ASSSHSFGYT
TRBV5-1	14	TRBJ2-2	ASSTRTSGNTGELF
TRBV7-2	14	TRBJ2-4	ASSFNRILAKNIQY
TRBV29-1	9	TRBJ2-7	SGGTGGKQY
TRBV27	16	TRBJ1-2	ASSLKTGGSTRTYGYT
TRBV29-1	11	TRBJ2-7	SVSSAVGYEQY
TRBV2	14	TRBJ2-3	ASDTGQPLSADTQY
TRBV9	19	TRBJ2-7	ASSPRTSPGTSGSGSYEQY
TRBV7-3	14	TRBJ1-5	ASSLPNRKVNQPQH